A single sample gave rise to the 6 T cell receptor beta chains below, sequenced in a study of CD8+CD57+ T cells in acquired aplastic anemia. Individuals selected for sequencing had exhibited CD8+CD57+ cell expansion on flow cytometry. The use of genomic DNA as template underpinned the TCR beta VDJ and CDR3 profiling. MiXCR was run by TCRdb on the reads, yielding one entry per CDR3 protein. The data hold about 98,000 distinct CDR3 sequences, with approximately 73% observed a single time. Sample: sorted CD4+, CD8+, or CD8+CD57+ T cells (not recorded which) from PBMCs. Receptors were obtained from a human donor with aplastic anemia.

The CDR3 protein is CASSWTVYGYTF. In nucleotides, the CDR3 is TGTGCCAGCAGTTGGACGGTCTATGGCTACACCTTC. The rearrangement links TRBV12-3 or TRBV12-4 to TRBJ1-2; D not certain. V shed 4 bases and J shed 4 bases, with 7 bases lying between them. This CDR3 has 12 residues.

This clonotype was seen only a few times. The V call is TRBV7-8, the J call TRBJ1-6; 9 bases match TRBD1. V gave up 8 bases and J gave up 9 bases; unmatched junction bases: 2. Germline CDR1 reads SGHVS; CDR2 reads FQNEAQ. This CDR3 has 12 residues. The CDR3 DNA is TGTGCCAGCGGACAGGGGACTTCACCCCTCCACTTT. This codes for CASGQGTSPLHF.

The rearrangement joins TRBV12-3 or TRBV12-4 to TRBJ2-5; D might be TRBD1 or TRBD2, each matching 5 bases. Deletions cut 5 bases from V and 7 bases from J, with 11 bases between. This CDR3 has 12 residues. CDR3 DNA sequence: TGTGCCAGCAGTAAGCCGGGACGGACCCAGTACTTC. Amino acid sequence: CASSKPGRTQYF.

This chain connects TRBV10-3 to TRBJ2-1; D tentatively reads TRBD1 or TRBD2 (5 bases each). V was clipped by 3 bases and J by 5 bases, with 8 bases between them. This CDR3 region has 13 residues. Germline loops: CDR1 ENHRY, CDR2 SYGVKD. The DNA of the CDR3 is TGTGCCATCAGTGACGGGACGAACAATGAGCAGTTCTTC. Translated: CAISDGTNNEQFF.

This clonotype was recorded at least ten times. The chain combines TRBV4-1 with TRBJ2-7; 7 nucleotides align to TRBD1. Unmatched junction bases numbered 7, after V lost 3 bases and J lost 2 bases. From germline, CDR1 is MGHRA and CDR2 YSYEKL. The CDR3 runs to 15 residues. CDR3 nucleotide sequence: TGCGCCAGCAGCCATACCACCGGGACAGCCTACGAGCAGTACTTC. Amino acid sequence: CASSHTTGTAYEQYF.

The chain employs TRBV7-9 and TRBJ2-5; 8 positions match TRBD2. V lost 5 bases, J lost 3 bases, and 2 bases stayed unmatched. The V gene's germline CDR1 is SEHNR and CDR2 FQNEAQ (reference sequence). The CDR3 has 13 amino acids. The chain's CDR3 is CASSPGLEETQYF. CDR3 DNA: TGTGCCAGCAGCCCGGGACTAGAAGAGACCCAGTACTTC.